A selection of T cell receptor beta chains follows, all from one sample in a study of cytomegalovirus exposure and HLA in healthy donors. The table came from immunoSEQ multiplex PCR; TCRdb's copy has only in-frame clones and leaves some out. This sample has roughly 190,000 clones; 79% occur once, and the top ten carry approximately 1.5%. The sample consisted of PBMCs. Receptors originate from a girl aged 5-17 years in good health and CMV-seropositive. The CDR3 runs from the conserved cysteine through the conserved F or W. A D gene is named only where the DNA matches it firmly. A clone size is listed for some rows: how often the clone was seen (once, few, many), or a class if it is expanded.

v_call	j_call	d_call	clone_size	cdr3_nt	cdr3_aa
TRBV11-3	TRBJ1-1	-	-	TGTGCCAGCAGCTTAGATTTACAGCCTGAAGCTTTCTTT	CASSLDLQPEAFF
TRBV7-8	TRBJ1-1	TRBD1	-	TGTGCCAGCAGCTTATGGGCAGCAGGGGGCACTGAAGCTTTCTTT	CASSLWAAGGTEAFF
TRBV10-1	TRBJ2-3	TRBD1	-	TGCGCCAGCAGTAGGGACAGTAGCACAGATACGCAGTATTTT	CASSRDSSTDTQYF
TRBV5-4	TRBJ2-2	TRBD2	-	TGTGCCCAGACTAGCGGGGTCACCGGGGAGCTGTTTTTT	CAQTSGVTGELFF
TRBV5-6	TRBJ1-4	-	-	TGTGCCAGCAGCTTGGTTGGCAGGGCTGGCGAAAAACTGTTTTTT	CASSLVGRAGEKLFF
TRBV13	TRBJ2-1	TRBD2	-	TGTGCCAGCAGCTTAGCCCCTCCTAGCGGGGGGGCCGATGAGCAGTTCTTC	CASSLAPPSGGADEQFF
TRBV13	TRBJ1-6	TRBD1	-	TGTGCCAGCAGCTTAGTTAGGCCGGGACAGGGGGCTTCACCCCTCCACTTT	CASSLVRPGQGASPLHF
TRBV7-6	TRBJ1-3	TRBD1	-	TGTGCCAGCAGCTTAGAACTAGGACAGGCGAAAAACACCATATATTTT	CASSLELGQAKNTIYF
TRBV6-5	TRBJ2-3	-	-	TGTGCCAGCAGTTACCTGGGACATAGCACAGATACGCAGTATTTT	CASSYLGHSTDTQYF
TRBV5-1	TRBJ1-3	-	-	TGCGCCAGCAGCTTGGACTTGGGGGCAGGAAACACCATATATTTT	CASSLDLGAGNTIYF
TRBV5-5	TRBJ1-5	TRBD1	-	TGTGCCAGCAGCCCCTGGACAGGGGACAATCAGCCCCAGCATTTT	CASSPWTGDNQPQHF
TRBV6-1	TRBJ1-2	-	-	TGTGCCAGCAGTGAAGGGAGGACGGAGTATGGCTACACCTTC	CASSEGRTEYGYTF
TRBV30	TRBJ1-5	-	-	TGTGCCTGGAGTGAAGGGGTGGGGAATCAGCCCCAGCATTTT	CAWSEGVGNQPQHF
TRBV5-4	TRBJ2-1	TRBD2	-	TGTGCCAGCAGCTTGGAGATAGCGGGGGGCAATGAGCAGTTCTTC	CASSLEIAGGNEQFF
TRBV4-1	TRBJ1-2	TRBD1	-	TGCGCCAGCAGCCAAGATCTAAGGCAGGGGGCAAGCTATGGCTACACCTTC	CASSQDLRQGASYGYTF
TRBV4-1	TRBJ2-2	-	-	TGCGCCAGCAGCCAAACAAGAGGCACCGGGGAGCTGTTTTTT	CASSQTRGTGELFF
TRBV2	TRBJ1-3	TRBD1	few	TGTGCCAGCAGCAAGGGACAGGTCTTGACGGGAAACACCATATATTTT	CASSKGQVLTGNTIYF
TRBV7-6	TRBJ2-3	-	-	TGTGCCAGCAGCTTAGTGAAGACAGCCACAGATACGCAGTATTTT	CASSLVKTATDTQYF
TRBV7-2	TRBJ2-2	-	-	TGTGCCAGCACCTCACAGATGAACACCGGGGAGCTGTTTTTT	CASTSQMNTGELFF
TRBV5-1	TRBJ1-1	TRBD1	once	TGCGCCAGCAGGGCGGGACAGTTGAACACTGAAGCTTTCTTT	CASRAGQLNTEAFF
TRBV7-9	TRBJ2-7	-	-	TGTGCCAGCAGCTTAGCGGACACGAACTACGAGCAGTACTTC	CASSLADTNYEQYF
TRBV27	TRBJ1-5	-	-	TGTGCCAGCAGCTATAAAGGGACATTTTATAGCAATCAGCCCCAGCATTTT	CASSYKGTFYSNQPQHF
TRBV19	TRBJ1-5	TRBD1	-	TGTGCCAGTAGTATCGGGCAGGGGGCGAATCAGCCCCAGCATTTT	CASSIGQGANQPQHF
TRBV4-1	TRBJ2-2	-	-	TGCGCCAGCAGCCAGACTTCGATGAACACCGGGGAGCTGTTTTTT	CASSQTSMNTGELFF
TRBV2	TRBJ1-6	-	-	TGTGCCAGCAGTACAAAGGGGGAATACTCACCCCTCCACTTT	CASSTKGEYSPLHF
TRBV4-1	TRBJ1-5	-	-	TGCGCCAGCAGCCAACTCAACGGGGAGCCCCAGCATTTT	CASSQLNGEPQHF
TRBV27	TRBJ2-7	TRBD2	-	TGTGCCAGCAGTCCCGGGGGGTGGGTCCCCTACGAGCAGTACTTC	CASSPGGWVPYEQYF
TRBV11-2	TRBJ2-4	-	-	TGTGCCAGCAGCTTAGCAATTCTACCCGACAAAAACATTCAGTACTTC	CASSLAILPDKNIQYF
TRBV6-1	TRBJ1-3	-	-	TGTGCCAGCAGTGGAGACAGGATGGCGAACACCATATATTTT	CASSGDRMANTIYF
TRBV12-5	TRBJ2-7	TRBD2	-	TGTGCTAGTGGTTCCCCCACCCGGGACTACGCTTCATCCTACGAGCAGTACTTC	CASGSPTRDYASSYEQYF
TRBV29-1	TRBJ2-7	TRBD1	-	TGCAGCGTTCCCACAGGGGTGACAGCCTACGAGCAGTACTTC	CSVPTGVTAYEQYF
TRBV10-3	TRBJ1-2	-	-	TGTGCCATCAGCCTGGACAGTAACTATGGCTACACCTTC	CAISLDSNYGYTF
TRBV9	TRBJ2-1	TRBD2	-	TGTGCCAGCAGCGGACTAGCGGGGGTGGGCCTGTTCTTC	CASSGLAGVGLFF
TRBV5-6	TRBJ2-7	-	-	TGTGCCAGCAGCTCGGTCTCGGCGGGGGAGCAGTACTTC	CASSSVSAGEQYF
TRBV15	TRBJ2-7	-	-	TGTGCCACCAGCAGAGATGCGGGGGCGTCCTACGAGCAGTACTTC	CATSRDAGASYEQYF
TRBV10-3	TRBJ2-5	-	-	TGTGCCATCAGTGAAACACCGCAAGAGACCCAGTACTTC	CAISETPQETQYF
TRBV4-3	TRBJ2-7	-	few	TGCGCCAGCAGCCAAGGAGCGGGTGGCGAGCAGTACTTC	CASSQGAGGEQYF
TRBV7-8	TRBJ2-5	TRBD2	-	TGTGCCAGCTCCACTGAGCGGGGGGGCCGGGAGACCCAGTACTTC	CASSTERGGRETQYF
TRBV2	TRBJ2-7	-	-	TGTGCCAGCAGTGATGTGGGCCCCGACTACGAGCAGTACTTC	CASSDVGPDYEQYF
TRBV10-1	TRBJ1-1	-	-	TGCGCCAGCAGCCTCGGACAGCCGAACACTGAAGCTTTCTTT	CASSLGQPNTEAFF